The rows below give T cell receptor beta chains drawn from one sample of a study of T-cell memory formation after mild COVID-19. TCRdb processed the 5' RACE reads anew with MiXCR; each CDR3 protein has one entry. The data show tens of thousands of distinct CDR3 sequences, with roughly 6.1% seen just once and 0.7% to 0.85% held by the top ten. Sequencing used PBMCs or a T cell subset sorted from them (not recorded which). The receptors shown here come from an adult who had mild COVID-19 (a few samples of this study predate the infection). Cell type and time point are not known. Both conserved end residues are part of each CDR3. Each record gives: J gene, D gene, V gene, CDR3 protein. A D gene is named only where the DNA matches it firmly.

TRBJ2-1	NA	TRBV5-1	CASSLAPRAYNEQFF
TRBJ2-5	TRBD1	TRBV5-1	CASSLSGQGEFETQYF
TRBJ2-2	NA	TRBV3-1	CASSYLDNTGELFF
TRBJ2-7	TRBD1	TRBV11-2	CASSLGDRTIYEQYF
TRBJ1-3	NA	TRBV5-1	CASSLAGSKVGNTIYF
TRBJ2-7	TRBD1	TRBV5-1	CASSLTGGYSYEQYF
TRBJ2-2	TRBD2	TRBV4-2	CASSLAGGNTGELFF
TRBJ2-1	TRBD2	TRBV9	CASSANLAGGQGEQFF
TRBJ2-3	TRBD2	TRBV5-1	CASRLAGGEIDTQYF
TRBJ1-1	NA	TRBV20-1	CSALDGMNTEAFF
TRBJ2-3	TRBD2	TRBV12-3/TRBV12-4	CASRPGGSYTDTQYF
TRBJ2-5	TRBD1	TRBV5-1	CASSKRPGQGQETQYF
TRBJ2-2	NA	TRBV5-8	CASSLVRGASTGELFF
TRBJ1-3	TRBD1	TRBV30	CAWSKSGTAGNTIYF
TRBJ2-7	NA	TRBV7-6	CASSLGAGGSSYEQYF
TRBJ2-5	TRBD1	TRBV5-4	CASSLAGGRETQYF
TRBJ1-1	NA	TRBV12-3/TRBV12-4	CASNSRPPGTEAFF
TRBJ2-5	NA	TRBV5-5	CASSSVAMGQETQYF
TRBJ2-2	NA	TRBV7-3	CASSNPSTGSGELFF
TRBJ2-5	TRBD2	TRBV7-9	CASSPADYSGGLETQYF
TRBJ2-7	NA	TRBV6-5	CASTSTGFDEQYF
TRBJ2-2	NA	TRBV19	CASSITANTGELFF
TRBJ1-5	NA	TRBV6-5	CASSYSDMYQPQHF
TRBJ1-1	NA	TRBV20-1	CSAPQPQGNTEAFF
TRBJ2-1	TRBD2	TRBV3-1	CASRTSGGNNEQFF
TRBJ2-1	NA	TRBV7-9	CASSPRWSVAQFF
TRBJ1-2	TRBD1	TRBV3-1	CASSQTARTGAGGYTF
TRBJ2-2	TRBD2	TRBV5-1	CASSLVAGTGELFF
TRBJ1-3	TRBD1	TRBV6-5	CASSYSTGDYGNTIYF
TRBJ1-4	NA	TRBV7-9	CASRASRPIF
TRBJ2-7	NA	TRBV5-6	CASSLRSYEQYF
TRBJ2-3	NA	TRBV20-1	CSARDLGRRADTQYF
TRBJ2-7	NA	TRBV11-2	CASSLASYYEQYF
TRBJ2-2	NA	TRBV19	CASRSGTYGELFF
TRBJ2-7	TRBD1	TRBV5-1	CASSLGDRDRVEQYF
TRBJ1-6	NA	TRBV3-1	CASSQGGTVAYNSPLHF
TRBJ1-1	TRBD1	TRBV5-1	CASSPGTGRFGSGTEAFF
TRBJ2-1	TRBD2	TRBV7-7	CASSETAGSSYNEQFF